The rows below give T cell receptor beta chains drawn from one sample of a study of cytomegalovirus exposure and HLA in healthy donors. The repertoire was sequenced with immunoSEQ multiplex PCR; TCRdb's copy has only in-frame clones and lacks some. The sample has about 120,000 clones, around 75% seen once; the top ten hold just under 3%. The sequencing input was PBMCs. These receptors came from a woman between 40 and 50 years old in good health and CMV-seropositive. Both conserved end residues are part of each CDR3. A D gene is named only where the DNA matches it firmly. Clone size is shown for a subset of rows, as once, few, many or a class of expanded clone.

TRBJ2-1	TRBD2	once	TRBV10-3	TGTGCCATCAGTAGCTCTAGCGGGAGCGACTACAATGAGCAGTTCTTC	CAISSSSGSDYNEQFF
TRBJ1-2	TRBD1	NA	TRBV4-3	TGCGCCAGCAGCCAAGATGGGACAGGTGGCTACACCTTC	CASSQDGTGGYTF
TRBJ2-7	NA	NA	TRBV5-4	TGTGCCAGCAGCCCCGCGCAGGGATCCTACGAGCAGTACTTC	CASSPAQGSYEQYF
TRBJ1-4	NA	NA	TRBV6-1	TGTGCCAGCAGTGCCTTCCCCAGGGATATCGGGGAAAAACTGTTTTTT	CASSAFPRDIGEKLFF
TRBJ1-2	TRBD1	NA	TRBV28	TGTGCCAGCAGTCTCGGGACAGCGGATGGCTACACCTTC	CASSLGTADGYTF
TRBJ2-7	NA	once	TRBV7-9	TGTGCCAGCAGCACGCTAGGTAACTCCTACGAGCAGTACTTC	CASSTLGNSYEQYF
TRBJ2-2	NA	NA	TRBV6-5	TGTGCCAGCAGGAGAGAAACCGGGGAGCTGTTTTTT	CASRRETGELFF
TRBJ1-2	NA	NA	TRBV6-5	TGTGCCAGCAGTCGAACACGTGACTATGGCTACACCTTC	CASSRTRDYGYTF
TRBJ2-2	TRBD2	few	TRBV4-2	TGTGCCAGCAGCCCGGGGACGGGAGGGCCTGACACCGGGGAGCTGTTTTTT	CASSPGTGGPDTGELFF
TRBJ1-1	TRBD1	NA	TRBV5-8	TGTGCCAGCAGCTTAATCTCAGGGGACAGTCGGTTGAACACTGAAGCTTTCTTT	CASSLISGDSRLNTEAFF
TRBJ2-7	NA	NA	TRBV25-1	TGTGCCAGCAGTCCAGCAGGGTCCTACGAGCAGTACTTC	CASSPAGSYEQYF
TRBJ2-7	NA	NA	TRBV4-1	TGCGCCAGCAGCCAAGATTCGCTCCCCGGCTACGAGCAGTACTTC	CASSQDSLPGYEQYF
TRBJ2-6	NA	once	TRBV11-1	TGTGCCAGCGGATTTGGGAGGTCTGGGGCCAACGTCCTGACTTTC	CASGFGRSGANVLTF
TRBJ2-2	TRBD1	medium-sized	TRBV10-3	TGTGCCATCACCTCAGGGACAGATACTAACACCGGGGAGCTGTTTTTT	CAITSGTDTNTGELFF
TRBJ2-1	NA	NA	TRBV4-3	TGCGCCAGCAGCCAAGCGTTGGTGGGGCGCAGTGTCAATGAGCAGTTCTTC	CASSQALVGRSVNEQFF
TRBJ2-5	NA	NA	TRBV1	TGCACCAGCAGCCGGAATTTCAGGAGGGGAGAGACCCAGTACTTC	CTSSRNFRRGETQYF
TRBJ1-3	TRBD1	NA	TRBV7-9	TGTGCCAGCAGCTTGGGGACAGGGGGCTTTAACTCTGGAAACACCATATATTTT	CASSLGTGGFNSGNTIYF
TRBJ2-7	NA	few	TRBV30	TGTGCCTGGAGTGTACTTACAGGCGCCAGGGGCTCCTACGAGCAGTACTTC	CAWSVLTGARGSYEQYF
TRBJ2-2	NA	NA	TRBV9	TGTGCCAGCAGCGTAGGAGGTCCGGCCTATGGCACCGGGGAGCTGTTTTTT	CASSVGGPAYGTGELFF
TRBJ1-1	TRBD1	NA	TRBV4-2	TGTGCCAGCAGCCAAGGGGACAGCAACACTGAAGCTTTCTTT	CASSQGDSNTEAFF
TRBJ2-7	NA	once	TRBV7-2	TGTGCCAGCAGCCGGGACGGGGGACAGAGTACCTACGAGCAGTACTTC	CASSRDGGQSTYEQYF
TRBJ1-1	NA	NA	TRBV28	TGTGCCAGCAGTCCGATCGGAGGTGGGAGGTGGGCAGAAGCTTTCTTT	CASSPIGGGRWAEAFF
TRBJ1-1	NA	once	TRBV5-8	TGTGCCAGCAGCAATTCCCGCGACACTGAAGCTTTCTTT	CASSNSRDTEAFF
TRBJ1-3	NA	NA	TRBV5-1	TGCGCCAGCAGCTTGGCAGGGAACGGAAACACCATATATTTT	CASSLAGNGNTIYF
TRBJ2-2	NA	few	TRBV6-4	TGTGCCAGCAGTGACTCCGCCGACAGCACCGGGGAGCTGTTTTTT	CASSDSADSTGELFF
TRBJ2-7	TRBD2	NA	TRBV7-2	TGTGCCAGCAGCTTAACTAGCGGGGGGGCCCCCTACGAGCAGTACTTC	CASSLTSGGAPYEQYF
TRBJ1-1	NA	NA	TRBV5-4	TGTGCCAGCAGCTTGGGGGTACAGGCCAACACTGAAGCTTTCTTT	CASSLGVQANTEAFF
TRBJ1-2	TRBD1	once	TRBV10-2	TGCGCCAGCACCTCGTCAGGGGGCGGGTATGGCTACACCTTC	CASTSSGGGYGYTF
TRBJ1-5	NA	NA	TRBV7-3	TGTGCCAGCAGCTACGATGCAAGGGGATTGAGCAATCAGCCCCAGCATTTT	CASSYDARGLSNQPQHF
TRBJ2-7	NA	NA	TRBV5-1	TGCGCCAGCAGTTGGGACATGAGCTACGAGCAGTACTTC	CASSWDMSYEQYF
TRBJ2-5	TRBD2	few	TRBV9	TGTGCCAGCAGCAAACGACTAGCGGGGGGAGCACAAGAGACCCAGTACTTC	CASSKRLAGGAQETQYF
TRBJ2-5	NA	NA	TRBV28	TGTGCCAGCAGTTTTGGCAGCCAAGAGACCCAGTACTTC	CASSFGSQETQYF
TRBJ1-2	NA	NA	TRBV14	TGTGCCAGCAGCCCTATTACAGGGAGCGGCTACACCTTC	CASSPITGSGYTF
TRBJ2-2	NA	NA	TRBV30	TGTGCCTGGAGTGTACTTACAGGTTCGAACACCGGGGAGCTGTTTTTT	CAWSVLTGSNTGELFF
TRBJ1-3	NA	NA	TRBV6-5	TGTGCCAGCAGTTACGCCAGAAAAGGAAACACCATATATTTT	CASSYARKGNTIYF
TRBJ2-7	TRBD1	NA	TRBV13	TGTGCCAGCACCTTGGGCCAGGGGGCGGGCGAGCAGTACTTC	CASTLGQGAGEQYF
TRBJ1-1	NA	NA	TRBV9	TGTGCCAGCAGCGGGTCCAGAGAAGGGGTGAACACTGAAGCTTTCTTT	CASSGSREGVNTEAFF
TRBJ2-5	TRBD2	medium-sized	TRBV6-4	TGTGCCAGCAGTCCAAAGGGAGGGGACCAAGAGACCCAGTACTTC	CASSPKGGDQETQYF
TRBJ1-5	TRBD1	NA	TRBV30	TGTGCCTGGGCTACGACAGGGAATCAGCCCCAGCATTTT	CAWATTGNQPQHF
TRBJ2-1	TRBD2	NA	TRBV27	TGTGCCAGCACCACCATCAGCGGGAGCTCCTACAATGAGCAGTTCTTC	CASTTISGSSYNEQFF
TRBJ2-7	TRBD2	NA	TRBV10-1	TGCGCCAGCAGCGCGGGAGGGCCACACGAGCAGTACTTC	CASSAGGPHEQYF
TRBJ2-3	TRBD2	NA	TRBV9	TGTGCCAGCAGCGTATTCGGGCTAGCGGGAGGCACAGATACGCAGTATTTT	CASSVFGLAGGTDTQYF
TRBJ1-2	TRBD1	NA	TRBV15	TGTGCCACCAGCAGAGTGGCAGGGGGTGTAAACTATGGCTACACCTTC	CATSRVAGGVNYGYTF
TRBJ2-5	TRBD2	NA	TRBV6-5	TGTGCCAGCAGTCGACTAGCGGGAGGGGAGACCCAGTACTTC	CASSRLAGGETQYF
TRBJ2-5	TRBD2	NA	TRBV10-2	TGCGCCAGCAGTGAGCTAGCGGGGGGGCCTTCTCAGGAGACCCAGTACTTC	CASSELAGGPSQETQYF
TRBJ2-7	NA	few	TRBV7-2	TGTGCCAGCAGCAAACAGGTCCCCGCCTACGAGCAGTACTTC	CASSKQVPAYEQYF
TRBJ1-4	NA	once	TRBV7-9	TGTGCCAGCAGCTTAGGGCACAATATTGAAAAACTGTTTTTT	CASSLGHNIEKLFF
TRBJ2-7	TRBD1	NA	TRBV5-1	TGCGCCAGCAGTTCTACGGGACAGGGGATTTACGAGCAGTACTTC	CASSSTGQGIYEQYF
TRBJ2-5	TRBD2	NA	TRBV19	TGTGCCAGTAGTATTGGGACTAGCTTAGTCAGAGAGACCCAGTACTTC	CASSIGTSLVRETQYF
TRBJ1-2	NA	few	TRBV4-3	TGCGCCAGCAGCCAAGATGGCGGGGGATTATTTAACTATGGCTACACCTTC	CASSQDGGGLFNYGYTF
TRBJ2-2	TRBD1	NA	TRBV6-1	TGTGCCAGCAGTGAGGGGGACAGGGGGTACTACACCGGGGAGCTGTTTTTT	CASSEGDRGYYTGELFF
TRBJ1-1	NA	few	TRBV30	TGTGCCTGGAACGGGGCAGGGCGGGGAACTGAAGCTTTCTTT	CAWNGAGRGTEAFF
TRBJ2-1	NA	NA	TRBV4-3	TGCGCCAGCAGCCATTACGACTCCCCAGGGAATGAGCAGTTCTTC	CASSHYDSPGNEQFF
TRBJ2-5	NA	NA	TRBV30	TGTGCCTGGAGAACGGGCACGAGGGTAAAAGAGACCCAGTACTTC	CAWRTGTRVKETQYF
TRBJ1-5	TRBD1	NA	TRBV27	TGTGCCACCCCGGGACAGGAGTTAAGGGCGGGCAATCAGCCCCAGCATTTT	CATPGQELRAGNQPQHF
TRBJ2-1	TRBD2	NA	TRBV4-2	TGTGCCAGCAGCCAAGGTAGCGAGCGGGAGGCAAACAATGAGCAGTTCTTC	CASSQGSEREANNEQFF
TRBJ1-1	TRBD1	NA	TRBV5-6	TGTGCCAGCAGCTGGACAGGGTTGGACACTGAAGCTTTCTTT	CASSWTGLDTEAFF